The 8 T cell receptor beta chains presented below share a single source sample, sequenced in a study of OX40 agonist ivuxolimab in advanced cancers. Assay: immunoSEQ multiplex PCR; the TCRdb copy retains only in-frame clones and omits some. The table has about 70,000 clones, roughly 87% seen once. Specimen: CD4+ or CD8+ T cells sorted from blood, collected in a trial of the OX40 agonist ivuxolimab. The receptor source for this set is an adult with an advanced solid tumor such as melanoma, head and neck, liver or kidney cancer.

The chain links TRBV11-2 to TRBJ1-4, with D maybe TRBD1 (5 bases). Trimming took off 7 bases at V and 7 bases at J, with 10 bases between the two ends. The CDR3 length is 12 residues. Per the germline V gene, CDR1 is SGHAT and CDR2 is FQNNGV. CDR3 DNA sequence: TGTGCCAGCAAAGGCAGGGCTGAAAAACTGTTTTTT. Translating gives CASKGRAEKLFF. Full variable domain (remainder filled in from reference TRBV11-2 and TRBJ1-4): EAGVAQSPRYKIIEKRQSVAFWCNPISGHATLYWYQQILGQGPKLLIQFQNNGVVDDSQLPKDRFSAERLKGVDSTLKIQPAKLEDSAVYLCASKGRAEKLFFGSGTQLSVL.

In this sample, this clone turned up a few times. The chain combines TRBV29-1 with TRBJ2-3, with a possible D match to TRBD1 (5 bases). CDR1 and CDR2 (germline): SQVTM, ANQGSEA. V shed 1 base and J shed 6 bases, with 26 bases lying between them. The CDR3 totals 18 residues. CDR3 loop: CSVEGQGVPLLLSDTQYF. For the CDR3, the DNA is TGCAGCGTTGAAGGACAAGGGGTCCCCCTTCTACTTTCCGATACGCAGTATTTT.

V and J are TRBV2 and TRBJ2-4; D may be TRBD1 (5 bases). The V gene lost 2 bases and the J gene lost 1 base, with 12 bases spanning the gap. This CDR3 has 16 residues. In germline, CDR1 is SNHLY, CDR2 FYNNEI. This chain's CDR3 is CASSEWGLLAKNIQYF. In nucleotides, the CDR3 is TGTGCCAGCAGTGAATGGGGCCTCCTGGCCAAAAACATTCAGTACTTC.

The chain couples TRBV7-9 to TRBJ2-3; no clear D gene. Trimming took 1 base from V and 3 from J, leaving 11 bases between them. There are 15 residues in the CDR3. CDR1 SEHNR and CDR2 FQNEAQ come from the germline V gene (reference sequence). This chain's CDR3 is CASSLGLGQTDTQYF. In DNA form, the CDR3 reads TGTGCCAGCAGCTTAGGGCTAGGGCAGACAGATACGCAGTATTTT.

In this sample, this clone turned up once. The CDR3 coding sequence is TGTGCCAGCTCACCACTTGGCCCTAGCGGGGCAACTAATGAAAAACTGTTTTTT. It codes for CASSPLGPSGATNEKLFF. This chain links TRBV18 with TRBJ1-4; D is uncertain. There are 18 residues in the CDR3. From germline, CDR1 is KGHSH and CDR2 LQKENI. V was pared by 1 base and J by 0 bases, with 15 bases between.

V and J are TRBV19 and TRBJ2-2, with TRBD2 identical over 12 bases. CDR3 size: 15 residues. Germline V CDR1 and CDR2: LNHDA, SQIVND (reference sequence). The V gene end was trimmed by 8 bases and the J gene end by 7 bases; junction bases not matched to a gene: 8. Here the CDR3 DNA reads TGTGCCAGTTCGTTGACTAGCGGGAGCGGCGGGGAGCTGTTTTTT. Translation: CASSLTSGSGGELFF.

The chain uses TRBV19 and TRBJ2-7, with TRBD1 as a possible D gene (5 bases). V lost 3 bases to trimming and J lost 6 bases, with 21 bases between them. Germline V gene sequence: CDR1 LNHDA, CDR2 SQIVND (reference sequence). CDR3 length equals 16 residues. Here the CDR3 reads CASSILSVGKRGEQYF. The CDR3 region has the DNA TGTGCCAGTAGTATCCTCAGTGTAGGGAAAAGGGGCGAGCAGTACTTC. Drawing the rest from reference TRBV19 and TRBJ2-7, the complete variable domain is DGGITQSPKYLFRKEGQNVTLSCEQNLNHDAMYWYRQDPGQGLRLIYYSQIVNDFQKGDIAEGYSVSREKKESFPLTVTSAQKNPTAFYLCASSILSVGKRGEQYFGPGTRLTVT.

The chain carries TRBV5-6 and TRBJ1-5; TRBD1 matches at 7 bases. Germline trimming cut 2 bases from V and 3 bases from J; bases unmatched to any gene: 5. The germline CDR1 and CDR2 sequences are SGHDT and YYEEEE. The CDR3 is made up of 15 amino acids. The DNA for the CDR3 is TGTGCCAGCAGCTTCTACAGGGGCTACAATCAGCCCCAGCATTTT. Protein: CASSFYRGYNQPQHF.